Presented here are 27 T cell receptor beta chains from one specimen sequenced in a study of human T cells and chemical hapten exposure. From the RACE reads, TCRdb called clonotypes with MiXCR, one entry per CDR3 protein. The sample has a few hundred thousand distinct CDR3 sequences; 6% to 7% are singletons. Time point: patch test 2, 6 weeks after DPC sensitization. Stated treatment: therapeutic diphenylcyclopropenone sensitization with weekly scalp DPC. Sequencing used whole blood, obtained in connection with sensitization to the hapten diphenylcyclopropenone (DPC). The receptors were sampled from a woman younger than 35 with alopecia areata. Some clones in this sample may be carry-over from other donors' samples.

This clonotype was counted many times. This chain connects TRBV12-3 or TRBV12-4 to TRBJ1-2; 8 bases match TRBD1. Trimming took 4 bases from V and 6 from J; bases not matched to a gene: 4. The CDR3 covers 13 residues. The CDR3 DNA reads TGTGCCAGCAGTTCGCAGGGGGCAGATGGCTACACCTTC. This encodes CASSSQGADGYTF.

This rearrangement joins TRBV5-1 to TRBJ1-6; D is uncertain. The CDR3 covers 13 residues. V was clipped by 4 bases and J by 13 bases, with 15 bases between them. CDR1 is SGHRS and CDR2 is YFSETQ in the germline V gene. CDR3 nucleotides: TGCGCCAGCAGCGTGACAAGGACTAATCCCCTCCACTTT. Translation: CASSVTRTNPLHF. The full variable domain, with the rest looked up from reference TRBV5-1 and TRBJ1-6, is KAGVTQTPRYLIKTRGQQVTLSCSPISGHRSVSWYQQTPGQGLQFLFEYFSETQRNKGNFPGRFSGRQFSNSRSEMNVSTLELGDSALYLCASSVTRTNPLHFGNGTRLTVT.

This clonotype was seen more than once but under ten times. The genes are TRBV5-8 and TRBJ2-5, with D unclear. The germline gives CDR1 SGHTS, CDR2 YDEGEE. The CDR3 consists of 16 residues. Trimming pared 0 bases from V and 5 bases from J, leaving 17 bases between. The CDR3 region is CASSLAVRSFEETQYF. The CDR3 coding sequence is TGTGCCAGCAGCTTGGCGGTCCGCTCCTTTGAGGAGACCCAGTACTTC.

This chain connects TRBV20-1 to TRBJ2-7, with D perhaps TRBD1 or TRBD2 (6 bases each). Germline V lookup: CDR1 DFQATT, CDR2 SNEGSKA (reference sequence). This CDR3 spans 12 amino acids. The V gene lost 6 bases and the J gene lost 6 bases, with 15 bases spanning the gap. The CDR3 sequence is CSARRGGGEQYF. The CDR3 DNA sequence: TGCAGTGCCAGACGTGGAGGGGGCGAGCAGTACTTC.

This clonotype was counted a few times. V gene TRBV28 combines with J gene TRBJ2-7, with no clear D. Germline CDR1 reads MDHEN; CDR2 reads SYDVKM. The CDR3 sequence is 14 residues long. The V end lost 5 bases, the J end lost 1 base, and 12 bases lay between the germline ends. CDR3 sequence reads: CASSKQRLSYEQYF. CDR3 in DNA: TGTGCCAGCAGTAAACAGAGACTTTCCTACGAGCAGTACTTC.

The CDR3 region has the DNA TGTGCCAGCAGGCGCAGGACTGGTACTAGCACAGATACGCAGTATTTT. Residues: CASRRRTGTSTDTQYF. This chain joins TRBV27 and TRBJ2-3, with D tentatively TRBD2 (5 bases). Germline V lookup: CDR1 MNHEY, CDR2 SMNVEV (reference sequence). This CDR3 has 16 residues. The germline V and J ends were trimmed by 6 bases and 0 bases, with 16 bases remaining between them.

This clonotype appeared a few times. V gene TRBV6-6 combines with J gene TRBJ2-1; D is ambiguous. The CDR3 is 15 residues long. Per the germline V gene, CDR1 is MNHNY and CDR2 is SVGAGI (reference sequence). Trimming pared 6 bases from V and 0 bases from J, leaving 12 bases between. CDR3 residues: CASSSLPSSYNEQFF. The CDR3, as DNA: TGTGCCAGCAGCTCGCTCCCCAGCTCCTACAATGAGCAGTTCTTC.

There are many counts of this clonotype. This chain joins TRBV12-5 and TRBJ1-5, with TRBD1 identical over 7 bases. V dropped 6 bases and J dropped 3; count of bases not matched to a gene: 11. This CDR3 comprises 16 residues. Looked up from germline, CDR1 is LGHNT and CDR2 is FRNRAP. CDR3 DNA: TGTGCTAGTGGCCTGGTGGGACAGCTGAACAATCAGCCCCAGCATTTT. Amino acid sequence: CASGLVGQLNNQPQHF. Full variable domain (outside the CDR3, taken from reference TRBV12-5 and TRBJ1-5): DARVTQTPRHKVTEMGQEVTMRCQPILGHNTVFWYRQTMMQGLELLAYFRNRAPLDDSGMPKDRFSAEMPDATLATLKIQPSEPRDSAVYFCASGLVGQLNNQPQHFGDGTRLSIL.

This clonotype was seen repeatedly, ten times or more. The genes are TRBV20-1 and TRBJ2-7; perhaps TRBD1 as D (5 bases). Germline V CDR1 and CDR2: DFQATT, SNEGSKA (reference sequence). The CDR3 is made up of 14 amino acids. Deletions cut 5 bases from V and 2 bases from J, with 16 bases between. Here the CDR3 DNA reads TGCAGTGCTTTTGGGCAGGGTTCTACCTACGAGCAGTACTTC. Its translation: CSAFGQGSTYEQYF.

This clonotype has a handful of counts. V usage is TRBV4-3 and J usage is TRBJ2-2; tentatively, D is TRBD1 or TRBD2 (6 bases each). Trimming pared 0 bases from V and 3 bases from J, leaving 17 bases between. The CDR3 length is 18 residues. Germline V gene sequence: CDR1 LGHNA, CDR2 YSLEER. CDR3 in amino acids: CASSQDGGGDFDTGELFF. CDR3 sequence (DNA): TGCGCCAGCAGCCAAGATGGAGGGGGAGATTTCGACACCGGGGAGCTGTTTTTT.

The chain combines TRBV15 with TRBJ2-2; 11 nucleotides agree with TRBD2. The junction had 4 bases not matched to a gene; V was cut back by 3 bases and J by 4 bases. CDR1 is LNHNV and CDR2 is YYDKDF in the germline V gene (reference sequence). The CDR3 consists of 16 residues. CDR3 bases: TGTGCCACCAGCAGCCTTAGCGGGGGGGCCACCGGGGAGCTGTTTTTT. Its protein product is CATSSLSGGATGELFF.

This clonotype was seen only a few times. DNA of the CDR3: TGTGCCAGCAGCCAGGGGGGAGGCTACGAGCAGTACTTC. It encodes CASSQGGGYEQYF. The chain carries TRBV3-1 and TRBJ2-7; TRBD2 is a possible D gene (6 bases). The CDR3 spans 13 residues. V dropped 3 bases and J dropped 3 bases, with 9 bases sitting between them. Germline assignment: CDR1 LGHDT and CDR2 YNNKEL (reference sequence).

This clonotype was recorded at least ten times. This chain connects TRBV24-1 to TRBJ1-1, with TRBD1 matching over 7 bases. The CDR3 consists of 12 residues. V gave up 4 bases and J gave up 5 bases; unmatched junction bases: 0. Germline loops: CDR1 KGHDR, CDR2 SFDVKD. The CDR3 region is CATSEQGTEAFF. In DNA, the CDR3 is TGTGCCACCAGTGAACAGGGGACTGAAGCTTTCTTT.

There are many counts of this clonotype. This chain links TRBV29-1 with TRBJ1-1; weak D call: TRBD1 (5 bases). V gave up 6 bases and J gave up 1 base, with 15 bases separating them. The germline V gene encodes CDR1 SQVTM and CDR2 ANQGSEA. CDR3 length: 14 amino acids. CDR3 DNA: TGCAGCGTCCGGAAGACAGATGCGAACACTGAAGCTTTCTTT. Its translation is CSVRKTDANTEAFF.

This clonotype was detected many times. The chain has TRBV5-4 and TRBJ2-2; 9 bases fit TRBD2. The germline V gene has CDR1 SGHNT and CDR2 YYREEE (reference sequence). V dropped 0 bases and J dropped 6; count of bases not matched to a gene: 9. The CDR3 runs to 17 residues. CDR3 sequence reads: CASSLGARGGAAGELFF. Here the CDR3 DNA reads TGTGCCAGCAGCTTGGGGGCCCGCGGGGGGGCTGCCGGGGAGCTGTTTTTT.

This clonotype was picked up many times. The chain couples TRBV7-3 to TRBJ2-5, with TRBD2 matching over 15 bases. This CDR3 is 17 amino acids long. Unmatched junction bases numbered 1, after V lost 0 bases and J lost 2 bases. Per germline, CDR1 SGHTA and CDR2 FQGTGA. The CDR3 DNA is TGTGCCAGCAGCTTAACGGGACTAGCGGGGGGTCAAGAGACCCAGTACTTC. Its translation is CASSLTGLAGGQETQYF.

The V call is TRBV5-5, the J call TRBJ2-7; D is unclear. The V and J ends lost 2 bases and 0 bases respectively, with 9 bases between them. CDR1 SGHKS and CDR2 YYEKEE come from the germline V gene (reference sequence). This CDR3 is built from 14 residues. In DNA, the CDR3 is TGTGCCAGCAGCTTTCTCCCCAGCTCCTACGAGCAGTACTTC. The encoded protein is CASSFLPSSYEQYF. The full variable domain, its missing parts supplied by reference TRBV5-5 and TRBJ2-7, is DAGVTQSPTHLIKTRGQQVTLRCSPISGHKSVSWYQQVLGQGPQFIFQYYEKEERGRGNFPDRFSARQFPNYSSELNVNALLLGDSALYLCASSFLPSSYEQYFGPGTRLTVT.

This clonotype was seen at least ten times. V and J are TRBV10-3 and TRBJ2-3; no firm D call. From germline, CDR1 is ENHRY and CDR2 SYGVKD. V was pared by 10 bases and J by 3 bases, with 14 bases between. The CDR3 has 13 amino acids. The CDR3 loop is CATTPRQTDTQYF. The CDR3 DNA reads TGTGCCACAACCCCCCGACAAACAGATACGCAGTATTTT.

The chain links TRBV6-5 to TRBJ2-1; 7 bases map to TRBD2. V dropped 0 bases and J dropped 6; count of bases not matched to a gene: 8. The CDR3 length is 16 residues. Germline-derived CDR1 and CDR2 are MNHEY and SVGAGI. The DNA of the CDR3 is TGTGCCAGCAGTTACTCTTTCGGGGGGAGCGGCAATGAGCAGTTCTTC. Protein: CASSYSFGGSGNEQFF.

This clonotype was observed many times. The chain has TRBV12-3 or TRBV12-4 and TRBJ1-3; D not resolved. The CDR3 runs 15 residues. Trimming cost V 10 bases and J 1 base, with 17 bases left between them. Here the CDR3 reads CATFGFLKSGNTIYF. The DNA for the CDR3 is TGTGCCACCTTTGGGTTCTTGAAGTCTGGAAACACCATATATTTT.

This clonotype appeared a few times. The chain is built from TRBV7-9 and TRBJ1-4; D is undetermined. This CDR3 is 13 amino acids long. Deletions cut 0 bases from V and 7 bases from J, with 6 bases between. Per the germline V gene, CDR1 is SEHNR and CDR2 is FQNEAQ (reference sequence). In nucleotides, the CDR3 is TGTGCCAGCAGCTTAGCGCATTTTGAAAAACTGTTTTTT. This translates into CASSLAHFEKLFF. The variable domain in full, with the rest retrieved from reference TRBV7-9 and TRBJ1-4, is DTGVSQNPRHKITKRGQNVTFRCDPISEHNRLYWYRQTLGQGPEFLTYFQNEAQLEKSRLLSDRFSAERPKGSFSTLEIQRTEQGDSAMYLCASSLAHFEKLFFGSGTQLSVL.

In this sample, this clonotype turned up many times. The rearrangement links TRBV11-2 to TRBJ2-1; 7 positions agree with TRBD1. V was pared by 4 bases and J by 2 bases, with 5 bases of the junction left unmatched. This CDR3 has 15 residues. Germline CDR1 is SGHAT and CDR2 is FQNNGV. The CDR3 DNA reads TGTGCCAGCAGCTCGAGGGACAGTACCTACAATGAGCAGTTCTTC. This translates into CASSSRDSTYNEQFF.

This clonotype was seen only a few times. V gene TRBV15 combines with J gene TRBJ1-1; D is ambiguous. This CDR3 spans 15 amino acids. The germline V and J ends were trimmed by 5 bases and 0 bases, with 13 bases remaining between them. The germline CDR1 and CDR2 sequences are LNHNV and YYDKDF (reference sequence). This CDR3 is CATSHPGTMNTEAFF. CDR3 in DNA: TGTGCCACCAGCCATCCAGGTACCATGAACACTGAAGCTTTCTTT.

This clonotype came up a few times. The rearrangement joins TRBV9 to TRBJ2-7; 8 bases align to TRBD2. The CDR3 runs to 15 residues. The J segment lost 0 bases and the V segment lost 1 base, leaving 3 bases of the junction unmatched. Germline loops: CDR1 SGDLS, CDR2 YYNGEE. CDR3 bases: TGTGCCAGCAGCGTAACGGGGGGGAACTCCTACGAGCAGTACTTC. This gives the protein CASSVTGGNSYEQYF.

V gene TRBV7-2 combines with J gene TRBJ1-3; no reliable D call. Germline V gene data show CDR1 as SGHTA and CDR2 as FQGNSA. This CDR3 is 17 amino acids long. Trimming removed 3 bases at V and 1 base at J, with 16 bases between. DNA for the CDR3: TGTGCCAGCAGCTTGTCAGGTGGTGGGTTGTCTGGAAACACCATATATTTT. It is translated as CASSLSGGGLSGNTIYF.

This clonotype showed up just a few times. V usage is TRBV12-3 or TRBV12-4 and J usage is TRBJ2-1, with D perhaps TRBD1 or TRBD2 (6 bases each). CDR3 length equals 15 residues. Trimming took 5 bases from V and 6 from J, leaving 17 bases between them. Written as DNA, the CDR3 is TGTGCCAGCAGTGCCGGGGGCGTAAGCTTCAATGAGCAGTTCTTC. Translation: CASSAGGVSFNEQFF.

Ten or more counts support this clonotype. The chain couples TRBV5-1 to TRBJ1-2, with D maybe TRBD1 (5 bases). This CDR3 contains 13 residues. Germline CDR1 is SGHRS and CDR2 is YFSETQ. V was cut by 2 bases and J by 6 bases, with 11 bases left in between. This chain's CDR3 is CASSFDSLDGYTF. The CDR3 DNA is TGCGCCAGCAGCTTTGACAGCTTAGATGGCTACACCTTC.